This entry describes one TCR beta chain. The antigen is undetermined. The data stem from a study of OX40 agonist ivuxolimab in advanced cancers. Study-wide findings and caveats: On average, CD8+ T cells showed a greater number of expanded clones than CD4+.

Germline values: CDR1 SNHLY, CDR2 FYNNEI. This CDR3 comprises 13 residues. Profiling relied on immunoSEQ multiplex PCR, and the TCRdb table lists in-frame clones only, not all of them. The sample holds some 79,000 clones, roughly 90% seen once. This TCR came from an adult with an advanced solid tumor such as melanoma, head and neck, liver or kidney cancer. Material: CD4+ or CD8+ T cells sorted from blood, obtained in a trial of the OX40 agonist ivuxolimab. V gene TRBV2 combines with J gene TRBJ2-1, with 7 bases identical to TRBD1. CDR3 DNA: TGTGCAGACAGGGTGGGTTCCTACAATGAGCAGTTCTTC. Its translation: CADRVGSYNEQFF.